This TCR beta chain was recovered during a study of T cells after yellow fever vaccination. This CDR3 is 17 amino acids long. Per the germline V gene, CDR1 is LNHDA and CDR2 is SQIVND (reference sequence). Trimming took off 0 bases at V and 4 bases at J, with 16 bases between the two ends. In its sample, this clonotype was seen a few times. TCRdb analysed the 5' RACE reads with MiXCR anew, one entry per CDR3 protein. The data contain 450,000 to 650,000 distinct CDR3 sequences, roughly 22% of them seen just once; the ten biggest clones take up around 17%. Source: PBMCs, taken less than 25 days after the first yellow fever vaccination. This TCR came from a man aged 18 to 29 who received the YFV17D yellow fever vaccine. The chain links TRBV19 to TRBJ1-5; the D gene is possibly TRBD1 (5 bases). Here the CDR3 reads CASSIDHLEGNNQPQHF. As DNA, the CDR3 is TGTGCCAGTAGTATAGATCATCTAGAGGGGAATAATCAGCCCCAGCATTTT.